This TCR beta chain was recorded in a study of cytomegalovirus exposure and HLA in healthy donors. Findings and limits, study-wide: The authors enumerated over 150 TCR beta chains as linked to cytomegalovirus. Most TCRs appeared rarely, but some public TCRs recurred in many donors.

V was pared by 6 bases and J by 8 bases, with 17 bases between. The CDR3 sequence is 14 residues long. The germline gives CDR1 MNHNY, CDR2 SVGAGI (reference sequence). Of note for this clone: Its antigen remains unknown.

Amplification used 60 Vbeta primers and 13 Jbeta primers. Sequencing used immunoSEQ multiplex PCR; TCRdb keeps in-frame clones, though not all of them. The sample yields fewer than 200,000 clones, roughly three quarters seen once. This TCR came from a man aged 35 to 55 in good health and CMV-seropositive. The rearrangement uses TRBV6-6 and TRBJ2-1; maybe TRBD1 (6 bases). Sequenced material: PBMCs. The CDR3 reads CASRYAPGVDEQFF. In DNA form, the CDR3 reads TGTGCCAGCAGGTATGCCCCAGGGGTCGATGAGCAGTTCTTC.